Listed below are T cell receptor beta chains from one sample, sequenced in a study of blood T cell repertoires in COVID-19. Profiled with immunoSEQ multiplex PCR; TCRdb holds only in-frame clones, not every one. The repertoire holds about 70,000 clones, more than 85% seen once, with 2% to 3% in the top ten. Sequences were obtained from peripheral blood. These TCRs come from a man aged 45-60 years with COVID-19, enrolled during active disease. Both conserved end residues are part of each CDR3. Each record gives: J gene, V gene, CDR3 protein.

>TRBJ2-5|TRBV25-1
CASTVSGAGQETQYF
>TRBJ1-6|TRBV11-2
CASSLGDRDSSPLHF
>TRBJ2-5|TRBV5-4
CASSLKGAETQYF
>TRBJ1-1|TRBV7-2
CASSYGTGGTEAFF
>TRBJ2-2|TRBV6-1
CASSEGGARTGELFF
>TRBJ1-3|TRBV4-3
CASSQVAGAAGPGNTIYF
>TRBJ1-1|TRBV28
CASSLLGSGAFF
>TRBJ2-7|TRBV7-8
CASTPEGAGEQYF
>TRBJ2-2|TRBV19
CASSSWTGQYGELFF
>TRBJ2-1|TRBV9
CASSVASAPTDEQFF
>TRBJ2-7|TRBV7-2
CASGTGSYEQYF
>TRBJ1-1|TRBV2
CASSEATPGNWGTEAFF
>TRBJ2-3|TRBV3-1/TRBV3-2
CASRRAGGLTDTQYF
>TRBJ2-5|TRBV4-1
CASSQAPGLAAQETQYF
>TRBJ1-6|TRBV19
CASTSSYNSPLHF
>TRBJ2-5|TRBV18
CASSPTGGFQETQYF
>TRBJ2-2|TRBV7-3
CASSPSLVSSGELFF
>TRBJ2-1|TRBV12-3/TRBV12-4
CASSFIDEQFF
>TRBJ1-5|TRBV5-4
CASSLAGGDQPQHF
>TRBJ1-5|TRBV6-2/TRBV6-3
CASSYSAQPQHF
>TRBJ1-2|TRBV28
CASSLYVYGGGYTF
>TRBJ1-1|TRBV28
CASSPPFQGARTEAFF
>TRBJ1-4|TRBV6-5
CASRDSEKLFF
>TRBJ1-1|TRBV28
CASSQGRSEAFF
>TRBJ1-4|TRBV20-1
CSAKRSEKLFF
>TRBJ2-1|TRBV13
CASSLGSGLAAHEQFF